This T cell receptor (beta chain) appears in the sequencing data of a study of blood T cell dynamics during melanoma immunotherapy. At the level of the study: Patients with metastatic melanoma got pembrolizumab or nivolumab-ipilimumab as first-line care.

Clones were read by immunoSEQ multiplex PCR, and TCRdb kept only the in-frame ones, dropping some. The data hold approximately 11,000 clones, with less than 85% observed a single time. Time point indicated: pre-treatment baseline. Patients had no prior systemic cancer treatment, immunosuppressants or other active cancers. The V and J ends lost 3 bases and 5 bases, in that order; junction bases with no gene match: 8. This CDR3 is 15 amino acids long. CDR1 SGHVT and CDR2 SQSDAQ come from the germline V gene. This clone was counted once. The clonotype comes from a human donor with melanoma. This chain connects TRBV7-4 to TRBJ2-5; 8 nucleotides match TRBD2. Specimen: blood, collected from a patient treated with checkpoint blockade. In nucleotides, the CDR3 is TGTGCCAGCAGCTTTGTAGCGGGGAGAGGGGAGACCCAGTACTTC. Translated, it gives CASSFVAGRGETQYF. Drawing the rest from reference TRBV7-4 and TRBJ2-5, the complete variable domain is GAGVSQSPRYKVAKRGRDVALRCDSISGHVTLYWYRQTLGQGSEVLTYSQSDAQRDKSGRPSGRFSAERPERSVSTLKIQRTEQGDSAVYLCASSFVAGRGETQYFGPGTRLLVL.